A single sample gave rise to the 10 T cell receptor beta chains below, sequenced in a study of long-term antiretroviral therapy in people with HIV. Survey-level resolution applied to immunoSEQ assay v3.0. Assay: immunoSEQ multiplex PCR; the TCRdb copy retains only in-frame clones and omits some. The sample includes 17,000 or so clones, under 85% of them seen just once. Sequenced material: unsorted PBMCs, taken just under 2.6 years before starting antiretroviral therapy. The source of these receptors is a woman in her forties or fifties with HIV.

This chain connects TRBV30 to TRBJ1-5; no clear D. V gave up 0 bases and J gave up 2 bases, with 5 bases separating them. This CDR3 is built from 13 residues. CDR1 GTSNPN and CDR2 SVGIG come from the germline V gene (reference sequence). The CDR3 loop reads CAWSVRGNQPQHF. The CDR3 nucleotides read TGTGCCTGGAGTGTACGGGGCAATCAGCCCCAGCATTTT.

In its sample, this clone was seen once. The chain couples TRBV10-3 to TRBJ2-7; TRBD1 matches 7 bases. Germline V CDR1 and CDR2: ENHRY, SYGVKD. The CDR3 sequence is 11 residues long. CDR3 amino acids: CASRQGDEQYV. The CDR3 region has the DNA TGTGCATCACGGCAGGGGGACGAGCAGTACGTC.

This sequence joins TRBV5-4 and TRBJ2-3; TRBD2 matches 13 bases. There are 16 residues in the CDR3. The V gene end was trimmed by 4 bases and the J gene end by 1 base; junction bases not matched to a gene: 3. The germline CDR1 and CDR2 sequences are SGHNT and YYREEE (reference sequence). CDR3 residues: CASSPGTSGGTDTQYF. In nucleotides, the CDR3 is TGTGCCAGCAGCCCTGGGACTAGCGGGGGCACAGATACGCAGTATTTT.

This sequence joins TRBV18 and TRBJ2-5; D is perhaps TRBD1 or TRBD2 (5 bases each). V was trimmed by 0 bases and J by 3 bases, leaving 11 bases between them. Germline CDR1 KGHSH, CDR2 LQKENI. The CDR3 extends over 15 amino acids. The DNA for the CDR3 is TGTGCCAGCTCACCACCCTCCGGGGACGAAGAGACCCAGTACTTC. Translating it yields CASSPPSGDEETQYF. Filled out from reference TRBV18 and TRBJ2-5, the complete variable domain reads NAGVMQNPRHLVRRRGQEARLRCSPMKGHSHVYWYRQLPEEGLKFMVYLQKENIIDESGMPKERFSAEFPKEGPSILRIQQVVRGDSAAYFCASSPPSGDEETQYFGPGTRLLVL.

The chain joins TRBV7-3 to TRBJ1-6; 8 positions agree with TRBD1. V was clipped by 5 bases and J by 9 bases; unmatched bases: 6. The germline gives CDR1 SGHTA, CDR2 FQGTGA. This CDR3 is built from 14 residues. CDR3 amino acids: CASSPGTGGSPLHF. DNA of the CDR3: TGTGCCAGCAGCCCCGGGACAGGAGGTTCACCCCTCCACTTT.

The chain links TRBV7-6 to TRBJ1-4; 7 bases line up with TRBD1. V trimming: 3 bases; J trimming: 10 bases; junction bases outside the gene matches: 2. Germline V CDR1 and CDR2: SGHVS, FNYEAQ. This CDR3 is built from 12 residues. The CDR3 is CASSLQGGKLFF. CDR3 DNA: TGTGCCAGCAGCTTGCAGGGGGGAAAACTGTTTTTT.

The V gene is TRBV5-5, the J gene TRBJ2-7, with 10 bases identical to TRBD2. This CDR3 has 15 residues. The germline gives CDR1 SGHKS, CDR2 YYEKEE (reference sequence). The V segment lost 1 base and the J segment 2 bases; nucleotides outside the gene matches: 3. CDR3: CASSLTSGDTYEQYV. CDR3 coding DNA: TGTGCCAGCAGCTTGACTAGCGGGGACACCTACGAGCAGTACGTC.

The V and J genes are TRBV6-1 and TRBJ1-5, with D tentatively TRBD1 (5 bases). The length of the CDR3 is 15 residues. In germline, CDR1 is MNHNS, CDR2 SASEGT. V lost 3 bases, J lost 11 bases, and 20 bases lay in between. The CDR3 coding sequence is TGTGCCAGCAGTGATAGGCAGGGTGGCCCTGGGGCCCAGCATTTT. Protein product: CASSDRQGGPGAQHF.

This chain links TRBV2 with TRBJ2-2, with TRBD1 identical over 12 bases. The trim removed 7 bases at V and 7 bases at J, leaving 10 bases unmatched. The germline V gene encodes CDR1 SNHLY and CDR2 FYNNEI. The CDR3 is 16 residues long. The CDR3 region is CASIRWDRGLGGELFF. CDR3 sequence (DNA): TGTGCCAGCATTAGGTGGGACAGGGGGCTCGGCGGGGAGCTGTTTTTT.

DNA for the CDR3: TGTGCCAGCAGTGAAGCATACGAGCAGTACTTC. Translated, it gives CASSEAYEQYF. The V and J genes are TRBV2 and TRBJ2-7, with D unclear. Germline loops: CDR1 SNHLY, CDR2 FYNNEI. The CDR3 contains 11 residues. V was trimmed by 0 bases and J by 4 bases, leaving 1 base between them. Looking up the rest from reference TRBV2 and TRBJ2-7 gives the full variable domain: EPEVTQTPSHQVTQMGQEVILRCVPISNHLYFYWYRQILGQKVEFLVSFYNNEISEKSEIFDDQFSVERPDGSNFTLKIRSTKLEDSAMYFCASSEAYEQYFGPGTRLTVT.